Many counts were recorded for the clone carrying this TCR beta chain. This record comes from a study of low-dose radiotherapy and immunotherapy resistance in tumors. About the study: With fractions of 0.5 Gy given every 2 weeks, Cohort 1 accumulated a total of 6.5 Gy. The study administered intravenous cyclophosphamide at 200 mg/m2 every two weeks, one day ahead of radiation and immunotherapy.

The length of the CDR3 is 17 residues. From germline, CDR1 is SGHAT and CDR2 FQNNGV. Trimming left V 6 bases short and J 0 bases short, with 20 bases between. The time point: after trial treatment. Treatment of the sample: LDRT plus nivolumab, ipilimumab, low-dose cyclophosphamide and aspirin (RACIN trial). Nivolumab, ipilimumab, aspirin, low-dose cyclophosphamide and low-dose radiotherapy were all administered to the donors. Covering alpha and beta chains, TRAV- and TRBV-specific primers were used for the first-strand cDNA. With a constant-region primer and a V-primer adapter, TCRs were subjected to 20 to 25 PCR cycles of amplification. With in vitro transcription, the isolated mRNA was amplified. One entry per CDR3 protein results from TCRdb running MiXCR on the reads. The sample yields 65,000 to 95,000 distinct CDR3 sequences, around 17% seen once.

The V gene is TRBV11-2, the J gene TRBJ1-2, with a weak D call TRBD1 (5 bases). The receptor comes from a male donor with prostate cancer. The material was PBMCs, obtained after low-dose radiotherapy plus immunotherapy. DNA of the CDR3: TGTGCCAGCAGAGGGACCGCCCGGGGCAACGCTAACTATGGCTACACCTTC. Translated: CASRGTARGNANYGYTF. Looking up the rest from reference TRBV11-2 and TRBJ1-2 gives the full variable domain: EAGVAQSPRYKIIEKRQSVAFWCNPISGHATLYWYQQILGQGPKLLIQFQNNGVVDDSQLPKDRFSAERLKGVDSTLKIQPAKLEDSAVYLCASRGTARGNANYGYTFGSGTRLTVV.